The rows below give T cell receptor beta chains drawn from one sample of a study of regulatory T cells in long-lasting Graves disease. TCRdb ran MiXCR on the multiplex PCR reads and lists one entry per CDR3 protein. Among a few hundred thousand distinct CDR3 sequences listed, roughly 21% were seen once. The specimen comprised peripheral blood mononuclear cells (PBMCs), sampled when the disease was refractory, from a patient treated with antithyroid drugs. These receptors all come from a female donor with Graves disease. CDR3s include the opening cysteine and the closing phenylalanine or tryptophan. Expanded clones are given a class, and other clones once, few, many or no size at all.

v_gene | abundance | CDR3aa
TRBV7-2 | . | CASSLTHYDEQFF
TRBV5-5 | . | CASSLGLLQANQPQHF
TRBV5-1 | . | CASSPSQGALHGYTF
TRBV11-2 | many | CASSLSPDLNEKLFF
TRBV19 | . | CASSGGQGVGNTIYF
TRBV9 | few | CASSPPQGKIGYTF
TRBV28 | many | CASQGDSSGNTIYF
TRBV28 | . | CASNAPTGGGNIQYF
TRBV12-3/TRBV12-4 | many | CASSPLTGPSSGNTIYF
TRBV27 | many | CASKSWAEGETQYF
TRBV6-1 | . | CASRTTGTSETYEQYF
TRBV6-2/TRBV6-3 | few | CASSYSDSFYEQYF
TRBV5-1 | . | CASSLGHDYGYTF
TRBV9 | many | CASSASPGPYTEAFF
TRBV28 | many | CASSHRAWGETQYF
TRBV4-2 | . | CASSFSQRAEQETQYF
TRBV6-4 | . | CASSFKRYNEQFF
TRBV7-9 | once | CANSLAAGQATYEQYF
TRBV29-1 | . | CSAQGLAGGAWQTQYF
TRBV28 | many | CASSSTGLNSPLHF
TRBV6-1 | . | CASIPGQRIAKNIQYF
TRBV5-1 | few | CASSLGGSREKLFF